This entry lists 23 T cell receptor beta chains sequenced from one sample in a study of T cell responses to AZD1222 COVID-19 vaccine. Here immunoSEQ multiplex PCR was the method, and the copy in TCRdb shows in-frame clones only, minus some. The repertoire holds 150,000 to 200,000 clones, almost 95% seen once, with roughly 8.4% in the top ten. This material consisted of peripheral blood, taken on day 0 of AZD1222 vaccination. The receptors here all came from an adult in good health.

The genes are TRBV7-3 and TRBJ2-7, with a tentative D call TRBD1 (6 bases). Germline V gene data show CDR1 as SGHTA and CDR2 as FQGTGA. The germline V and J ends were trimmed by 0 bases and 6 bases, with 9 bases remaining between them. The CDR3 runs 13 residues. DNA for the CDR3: TGTGCCAGCAGCTTAACAGACAGGTCCGAGCAGTACTTC. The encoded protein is CASSLTDRSEQYF. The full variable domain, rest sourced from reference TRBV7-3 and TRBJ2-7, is GAGVSQTPSNKVTEKGKYVELRCDPISGHTALYWYRQSLGQGPEFLIYFQGTGAADDSGLPNDRFFAVRPEGSVSTLKIQRTERGDSAVYLCASSLTDRSEQYFGPGTRLTVT.

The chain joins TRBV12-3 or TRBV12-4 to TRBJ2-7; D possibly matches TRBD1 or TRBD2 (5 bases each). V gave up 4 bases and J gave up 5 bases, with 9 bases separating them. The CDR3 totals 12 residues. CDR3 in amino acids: CASSWGSHEQYF. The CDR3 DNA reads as TGTGCCAGCAGTTGGGGGAGCCACGAGCAGTACTTC.

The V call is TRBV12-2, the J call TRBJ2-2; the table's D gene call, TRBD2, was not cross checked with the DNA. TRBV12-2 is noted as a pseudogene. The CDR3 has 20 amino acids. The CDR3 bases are TGTGCAAGTCGCTTAGTTGGGACTAGCGGGAGGCTACCGAACACCGGGGAGCTGTTTTTT. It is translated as CASRLVGTSGRLPNTGELFF.

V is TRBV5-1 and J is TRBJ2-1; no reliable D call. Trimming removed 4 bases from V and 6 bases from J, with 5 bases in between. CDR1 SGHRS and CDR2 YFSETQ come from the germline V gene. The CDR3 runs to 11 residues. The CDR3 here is CASSPGNEQFF. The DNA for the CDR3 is TGCGCCAGCAGCCCGGGCAATGAGCAGTTCTTC.

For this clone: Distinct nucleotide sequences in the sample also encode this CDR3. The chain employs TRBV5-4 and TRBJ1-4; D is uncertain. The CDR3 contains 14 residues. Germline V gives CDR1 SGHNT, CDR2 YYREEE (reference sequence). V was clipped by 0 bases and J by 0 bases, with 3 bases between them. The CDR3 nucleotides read TGTGCCAGCAGCTTGGATGCAACTAATGAAAAACTGTTTTTT. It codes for CASSLDATNEKLFF.

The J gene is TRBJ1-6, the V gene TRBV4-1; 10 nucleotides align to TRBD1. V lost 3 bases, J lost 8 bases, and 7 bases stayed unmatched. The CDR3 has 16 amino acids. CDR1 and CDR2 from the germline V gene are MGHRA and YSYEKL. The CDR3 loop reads CASSHHGTGVDSPLHF. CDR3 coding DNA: TGCGCCAGCAGCCACCATGGGACAGGGGTTGATTCACCCCTCCACTTT.

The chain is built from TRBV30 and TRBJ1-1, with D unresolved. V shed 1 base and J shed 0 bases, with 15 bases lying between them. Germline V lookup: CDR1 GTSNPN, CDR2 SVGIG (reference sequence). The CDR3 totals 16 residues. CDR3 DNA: TGTGCCTGGAGTGCCTCCGACGTCATAGTGAACACTGAAGCTTTCTTT. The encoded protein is CAWSASDVIVNTEAFF.

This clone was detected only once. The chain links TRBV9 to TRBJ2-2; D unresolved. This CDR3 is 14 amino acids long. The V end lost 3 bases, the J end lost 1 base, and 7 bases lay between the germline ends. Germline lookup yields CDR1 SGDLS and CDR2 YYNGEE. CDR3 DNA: TGTGCCAGCAGCGCCTGGAAGAACACCGGGGAGCTGTTTTTT. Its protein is CASSAWKNTGELFF.

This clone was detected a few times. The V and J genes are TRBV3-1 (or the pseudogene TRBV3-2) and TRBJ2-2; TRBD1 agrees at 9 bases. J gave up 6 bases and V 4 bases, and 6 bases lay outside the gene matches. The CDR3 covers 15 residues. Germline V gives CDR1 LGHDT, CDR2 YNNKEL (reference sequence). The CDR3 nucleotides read TGTGCCAGCAGCCGGACAGGGGTCCTTCCCGGGGAGCTGTTTTTT. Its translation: CASSRTGVLPGELFF.

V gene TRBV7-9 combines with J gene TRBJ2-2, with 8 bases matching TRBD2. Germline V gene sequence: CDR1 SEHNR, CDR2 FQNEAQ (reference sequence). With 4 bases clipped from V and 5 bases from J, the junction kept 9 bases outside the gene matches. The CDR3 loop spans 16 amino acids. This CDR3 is CASSSVLAGKTGELFF. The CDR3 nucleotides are TGTGCCAGCAGCTCCGTCCTAGCGGGCAAAACCGGGGAGCTGTTTTTT.

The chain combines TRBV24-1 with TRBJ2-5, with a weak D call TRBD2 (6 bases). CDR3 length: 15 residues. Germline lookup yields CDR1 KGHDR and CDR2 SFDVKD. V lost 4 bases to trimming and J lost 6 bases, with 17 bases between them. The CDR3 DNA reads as TGTGCCACCAGTGAGGGGAGGACGTTCTCTCAGACCCAGTACTTC. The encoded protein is CATSEGRTFSQTQYF.

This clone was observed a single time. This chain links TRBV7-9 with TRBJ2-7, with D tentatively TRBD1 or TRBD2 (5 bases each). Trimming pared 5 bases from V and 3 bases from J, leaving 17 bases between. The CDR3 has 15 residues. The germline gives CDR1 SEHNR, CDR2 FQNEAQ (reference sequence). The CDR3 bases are TGTGCCAGCAGCAAGACCGGGACGGTAGGCTACGAGCAGTACTTC. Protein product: CASSKTGTVGYEQYF.

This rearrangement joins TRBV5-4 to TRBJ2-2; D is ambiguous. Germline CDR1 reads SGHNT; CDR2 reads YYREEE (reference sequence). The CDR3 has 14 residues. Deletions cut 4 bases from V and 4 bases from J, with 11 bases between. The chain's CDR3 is CASSTHRLTGELFF. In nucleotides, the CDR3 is TGTGCCAGCAGCACGCACCGTCTCACCGGGGAGCTGTTTTTT.

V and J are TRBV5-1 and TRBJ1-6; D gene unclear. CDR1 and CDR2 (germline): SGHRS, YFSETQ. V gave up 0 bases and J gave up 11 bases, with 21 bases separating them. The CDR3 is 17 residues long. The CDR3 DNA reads TGCGCCAGCAGCTTGGAGTATCGGGTAGGTGCGGAGGCACCCCTCCACTTT. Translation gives CASSLEYRVGAEAPLHF. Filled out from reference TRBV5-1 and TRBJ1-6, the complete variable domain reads KAGVTQTPRYLIKTRGQQVTLSCSPISGHRSVSWYQQTPGQGLQFLFEYFSETQRNKGNFPGRFSGRQFSNSRSEMNVSTLELGDSALYLCASSLEYRVGAEAPLHFGNGTRLTVT.

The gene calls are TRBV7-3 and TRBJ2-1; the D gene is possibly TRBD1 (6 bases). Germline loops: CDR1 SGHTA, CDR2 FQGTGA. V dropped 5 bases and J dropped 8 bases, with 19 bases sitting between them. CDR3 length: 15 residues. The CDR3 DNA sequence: TGTGCCAGCAGCCCTGTGGGACGTGGGGGCCATGAGCAGTTCTTC. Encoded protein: CASSPVGRGGHEQFF. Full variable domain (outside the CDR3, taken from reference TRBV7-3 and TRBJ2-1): GAGVSQTPSNKVTEKGKYVELRCDPISGHTALYWYRQSLGQGPEFLIYFQGTGAADDSGLPNDRFFAVRPEGSVSTLKIQRTERGDSAVYLCASSPVGRGGHEQFFGPGTRLTVL.

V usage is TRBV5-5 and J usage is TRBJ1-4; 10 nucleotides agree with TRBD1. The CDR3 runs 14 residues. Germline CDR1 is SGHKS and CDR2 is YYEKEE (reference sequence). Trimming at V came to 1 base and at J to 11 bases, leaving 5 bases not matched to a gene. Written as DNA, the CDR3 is TGTGCCAGCAGCTTGTACGGGACAGGGGAGAAACTGTTTTTT. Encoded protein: CASSLYGTGEKLFF.

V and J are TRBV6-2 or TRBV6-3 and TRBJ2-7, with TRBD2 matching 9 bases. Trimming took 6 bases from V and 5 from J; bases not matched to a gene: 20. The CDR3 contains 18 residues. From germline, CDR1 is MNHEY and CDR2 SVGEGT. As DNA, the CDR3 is TGTGCCAGCAGCTCCTTGGGGGTAGCGGGAGATGTGAGGAACGAGCAGTACTTC. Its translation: CASSSLGVAGDVRNEQYF.

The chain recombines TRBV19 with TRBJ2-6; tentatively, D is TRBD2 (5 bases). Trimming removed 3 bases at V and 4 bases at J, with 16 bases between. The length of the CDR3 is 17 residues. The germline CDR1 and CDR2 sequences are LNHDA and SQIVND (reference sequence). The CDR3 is CASSIGLLLGGANVLTF. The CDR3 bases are TGTGCCAGTAGTATCGGACTGCTTCTGGGCGGGGCCAACGTCCTGACTTTC.

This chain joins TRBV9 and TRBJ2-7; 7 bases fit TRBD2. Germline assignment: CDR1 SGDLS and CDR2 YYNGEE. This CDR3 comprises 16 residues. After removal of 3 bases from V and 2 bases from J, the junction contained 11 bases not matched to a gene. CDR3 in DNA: TGTGCCAGCAGCGACCCAAACGGGAGGACCCCCTACGAGCAGTACTTC. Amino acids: CASSDPNGRTPYEQYF.

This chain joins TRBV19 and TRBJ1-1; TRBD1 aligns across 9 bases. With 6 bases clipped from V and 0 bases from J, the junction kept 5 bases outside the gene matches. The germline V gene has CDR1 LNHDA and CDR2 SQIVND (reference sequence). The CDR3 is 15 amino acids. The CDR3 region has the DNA TGTGCCAGTAGGGGACAGGGAACCATGAACACTGAAGCTTTCTTT. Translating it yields CASRGQGTMNTEAFF.

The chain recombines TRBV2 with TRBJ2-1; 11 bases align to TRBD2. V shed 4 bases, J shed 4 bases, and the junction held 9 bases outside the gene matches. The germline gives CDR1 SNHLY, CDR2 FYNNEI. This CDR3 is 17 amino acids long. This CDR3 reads CASSAWLAGGPYNEQFF. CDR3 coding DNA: TGTGCCAGCAGTGCGTGGCTAGCGGGAGGACCATACAATGAGCAGTTCTTC.

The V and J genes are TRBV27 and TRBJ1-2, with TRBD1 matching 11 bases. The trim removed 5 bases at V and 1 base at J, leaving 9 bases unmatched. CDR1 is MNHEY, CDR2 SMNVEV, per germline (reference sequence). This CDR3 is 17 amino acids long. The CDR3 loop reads CASSTGQGVHFNYGYTF. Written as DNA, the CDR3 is TGTGCCAGCAGTACGGGACAGGGGGTACACTTTAACTATGGCTACACCTTC.

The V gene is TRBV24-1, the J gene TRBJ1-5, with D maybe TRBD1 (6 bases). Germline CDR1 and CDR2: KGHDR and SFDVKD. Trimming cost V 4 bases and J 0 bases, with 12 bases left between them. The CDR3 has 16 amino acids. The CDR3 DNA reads TGTGCCACCAGTGAAGCCGGGACAAGTAGCAATCAGCCCCAGCATTTT. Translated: CATSEAGTSSNQPQHF.